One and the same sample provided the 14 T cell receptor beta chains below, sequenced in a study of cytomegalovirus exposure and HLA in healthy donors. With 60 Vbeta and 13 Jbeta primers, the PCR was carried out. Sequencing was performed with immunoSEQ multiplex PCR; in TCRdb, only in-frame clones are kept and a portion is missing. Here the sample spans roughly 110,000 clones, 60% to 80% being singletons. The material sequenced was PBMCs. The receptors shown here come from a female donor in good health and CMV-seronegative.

Here the CDR3 reads CASSQESPRGTSGSFYNEQFF. The CDR3, as DNA: TGCGCCAGCAGCCAAGAGTCCCCGAGGGGGACTAGCGGGAGTTTCTACAATGAGCAGTTCTTC. The rearrangement uses TRBV4-1 and TRBJ2-1, with 14 bases identical to TRBD2. The CDR3 has 21 amino acids. Trimming cost V 0 bases and J 3 bases; bases outside gene matches: 13. Germline V gives CDR1 MGHRA, CDR2 YSYEKL.

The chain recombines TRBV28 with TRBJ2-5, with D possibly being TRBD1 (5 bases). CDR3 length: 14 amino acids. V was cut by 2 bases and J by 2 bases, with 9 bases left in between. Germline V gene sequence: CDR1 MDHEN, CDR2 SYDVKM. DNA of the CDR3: TGTGCCAGCAGTTTACGACAGCTGCAAGAGACCCAGTACTTC. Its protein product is CASSLRQLQETQYF.

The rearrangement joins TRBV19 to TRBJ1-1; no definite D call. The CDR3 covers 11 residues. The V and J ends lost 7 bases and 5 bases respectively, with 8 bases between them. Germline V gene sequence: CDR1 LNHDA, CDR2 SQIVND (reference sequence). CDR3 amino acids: CASIWQTEAFF. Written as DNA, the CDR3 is TGTGCCAGTATATGGCAGACTGAAGCTTTCTTT. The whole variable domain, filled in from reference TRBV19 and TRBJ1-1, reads DGGITQSPKYLFRKEGQNVTLSCEQNLNHDAMYWYRQDPGQGLRLIYYSQIVNDFQKGDIAEGYSVSREKKESFPLTVTSAQKNPTAFYLCASIWQTEAFFGQGTRLTVV.

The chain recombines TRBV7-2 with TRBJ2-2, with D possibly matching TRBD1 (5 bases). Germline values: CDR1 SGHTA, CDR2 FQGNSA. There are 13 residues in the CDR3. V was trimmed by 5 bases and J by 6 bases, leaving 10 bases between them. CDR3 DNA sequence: TGTGCCAGCAGCCCAGGGCTGGCCGGGGAGCTGTTTTTT. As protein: CASSPGLAGELFF.

CDR3 in DNA: TGTGCCAGCAGTTTATACCCTTTTGTGGGCGATAATTCACCCCTCCACTTT. Protein product: CASSLYPFVGDNSPLHF. J is TRBJ1-6 and V is TRBV27; D is uncertain. The germline CDR1 and CDR2 sequences are MNHEY and SMNVEV (reference sequence). The CDR3 spans 17 residues. The V gene lost 1 base and the J gene lost 5 bases, with 15 bases spanning the gap.

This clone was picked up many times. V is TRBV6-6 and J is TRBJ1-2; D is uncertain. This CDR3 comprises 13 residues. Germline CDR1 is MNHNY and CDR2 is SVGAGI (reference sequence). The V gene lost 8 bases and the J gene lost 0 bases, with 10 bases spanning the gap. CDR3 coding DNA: TGTGCCAGCCGGGTACTAGCTAACTATGGCTACACCTTC. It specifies CASRVLANYGYTF.

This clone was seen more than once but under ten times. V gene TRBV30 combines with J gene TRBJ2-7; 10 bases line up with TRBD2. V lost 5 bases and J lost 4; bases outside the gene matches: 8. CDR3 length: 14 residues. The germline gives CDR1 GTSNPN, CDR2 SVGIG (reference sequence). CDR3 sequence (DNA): TGTGCCTGGGGAGCGGGAGGGGAGTGGTACGAGCAGTACTTC. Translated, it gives CAWGAGGEWYEQYF.

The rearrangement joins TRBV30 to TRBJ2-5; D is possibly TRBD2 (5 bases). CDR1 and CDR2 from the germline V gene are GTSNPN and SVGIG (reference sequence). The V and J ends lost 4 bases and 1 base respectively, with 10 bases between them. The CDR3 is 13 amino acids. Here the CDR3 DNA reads TGTGCCTGGATGTCTAGCCCCCAAGAGACCCAGTACTTC. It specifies CAWMSSPQETQYF.

CDR3 residues: CASSFRRVSGGTSTDTQYF. CDR3 sequence (DNA): TGTGCCAGCAGTTTCCGGCGTGTTAGCGGGGGAACCAGCACAGATACGCAGTATTTT. V and J are TRBV27 and TRBJ2-3, with TRBD2 matching over 9 bases. V gave up 3 bases and J gave up 0 bases; unmatched junction bases: 13. CDR1 and CDR2 from the germline V gene are MNHEY and SMNVEV (reference sequence). CDR3 size: 19 residues.

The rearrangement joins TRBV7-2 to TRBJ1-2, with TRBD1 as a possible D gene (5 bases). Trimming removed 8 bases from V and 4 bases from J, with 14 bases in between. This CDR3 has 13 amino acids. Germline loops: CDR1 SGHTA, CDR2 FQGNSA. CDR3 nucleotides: TGTGCCAGCTCCCTTCCGGGGGGCTATGGCTACACCTTC. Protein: CASSLPGGYGYTF.

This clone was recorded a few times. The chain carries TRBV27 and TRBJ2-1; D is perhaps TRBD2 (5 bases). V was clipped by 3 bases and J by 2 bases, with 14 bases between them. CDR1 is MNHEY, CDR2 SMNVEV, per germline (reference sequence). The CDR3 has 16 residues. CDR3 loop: CASSFLPSRAYNEQFF. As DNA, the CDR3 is TGTGCCAGCAGTTTCTTACCTAGCCGGGCCTACAATGAGCAGTTCTTC.

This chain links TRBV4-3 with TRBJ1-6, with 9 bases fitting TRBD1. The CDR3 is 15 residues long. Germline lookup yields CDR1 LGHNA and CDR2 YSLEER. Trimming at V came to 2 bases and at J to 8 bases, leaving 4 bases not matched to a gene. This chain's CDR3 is CASSQSQGADSPLHF. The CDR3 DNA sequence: TGCGCCAGCAGCCAATCACAGGGGGCGGATTCACCCCTCCACTTT.

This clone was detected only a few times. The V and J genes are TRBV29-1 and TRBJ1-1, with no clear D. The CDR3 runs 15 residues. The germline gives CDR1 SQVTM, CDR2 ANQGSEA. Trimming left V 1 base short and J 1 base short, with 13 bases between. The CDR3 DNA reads TGCAGCGTTGAAGCAGCGGGTCGGGGGAACACTGAAGCTTTCTTT. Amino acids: CSVEAAGRGNTEAFF.

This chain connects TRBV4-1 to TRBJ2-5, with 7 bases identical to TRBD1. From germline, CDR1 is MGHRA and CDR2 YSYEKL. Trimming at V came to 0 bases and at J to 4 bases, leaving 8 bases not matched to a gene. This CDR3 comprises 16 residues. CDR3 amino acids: CASSQDNGQVLETQYF. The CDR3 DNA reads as TGCGCCAGCAGCCAAGATAATGGACAGGTCCTAGAGACCCAGTACTTC.